The clone carrying this TCR beta chain was seen just once. This CDR3 spans 14 amino acids. From germline, CDR1 is MDHEN and CDR2 SYDVKM. V was clipped by 2 bases and J by 5 bases; unmatched bases: 5. This sample was taken from a study of blood T cell repertoires in COVID-19. Background on the study: T cells, B-cell-depleted T cells, or PBMCs supplied cDNA or gDNA.

As originally analysed: Estimates of nucleated cell counts were drawn from the amplification of reference gene primers. Method: immunoSEQ multiplex PCR; TCRdb's copy keeps in-frame clones and lacks some. The V and J calls and clone size were taken over from that table, and D and trimming were inferred from the DNA. This table holds 390,000 or so clones, approximately 87% found once. The source material was peripheral blood. The gene calls are TRBV28 and TRBJ1-1; 7 bases agree with TRBD1. The source of this sequence is a woman aged 25 to 45 with COVID-19, enrolled during active disease. The CDR3 is CASSLGGQQTEAFF. DNA of the CDR3: TGTGCCAGCAGTTTAGGGGGACAGCAAACTGAAGCTTTCTTT.